The T cell receptor (beta chain) described here comes from a study of blood T cell repertoires in COVID-19. Study-level information: Some COVID-19 samples were acute and others convalescent; all came from the United States, Italy and Spain.

Recruits, aged about 18 to 95 years, lived in approximately 26 US areas. Germline values: CDR1 SGHNT, CDR2 YYREEE (reference sequence). The CDR3 consists of 16 residues. V was pared by 6 bases and J by 4 bases, with 22 bases between. Sequencing was performed with immunoSEQ multiplex PCR; in TCRdb, only in-frame clones are kept and a portion is missing. Among about 200,000 clones listed, 84% were seen once. Material for sequencing was PBMCs or T cells enriched from blood (not recorded which). V gene TRBV5-4 combines with J gene TRBJ1-2, with D possibly TRBD1 on 5 matching bases. The clonotype originates from a middle-aged man who had recovered from COVID-19. CDR3 sequence reads: CASTRGGDLKLYGYTF. In DNA form, the CDR3 reads TGTGCCAGCACCCGGGGGGGGGACCTAAAGCTCTATGGCTACACCTTC.